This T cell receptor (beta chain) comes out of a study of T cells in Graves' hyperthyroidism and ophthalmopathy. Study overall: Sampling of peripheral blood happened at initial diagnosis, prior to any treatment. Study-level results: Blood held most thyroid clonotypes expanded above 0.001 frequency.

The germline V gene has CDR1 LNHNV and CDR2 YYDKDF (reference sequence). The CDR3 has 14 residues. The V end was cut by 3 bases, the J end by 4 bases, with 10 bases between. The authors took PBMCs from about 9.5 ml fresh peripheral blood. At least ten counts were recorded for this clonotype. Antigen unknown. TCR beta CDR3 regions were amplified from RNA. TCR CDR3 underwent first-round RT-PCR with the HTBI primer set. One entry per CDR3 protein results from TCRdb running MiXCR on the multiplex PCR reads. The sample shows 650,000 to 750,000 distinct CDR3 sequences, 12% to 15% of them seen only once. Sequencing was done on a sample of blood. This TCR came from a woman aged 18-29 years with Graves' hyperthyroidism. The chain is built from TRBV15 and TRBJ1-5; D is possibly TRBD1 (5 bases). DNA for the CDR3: TGTGCCACCAGCAGTAGACAGCCTAATCAGCCCCAGCATTTT. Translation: CATSSRQPNQPQHF. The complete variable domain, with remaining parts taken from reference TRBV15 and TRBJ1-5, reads DAMVIQNPRYQVTQFGKPVTLSCSQTLNHNVMYWYQQKSSQAPKLLFHYYDKDFNNEADTPDNFQSRRPNTSFCFLDIRSPGLGDTAMYLCATSSRQPNQPQHFGDGTRLSIL.